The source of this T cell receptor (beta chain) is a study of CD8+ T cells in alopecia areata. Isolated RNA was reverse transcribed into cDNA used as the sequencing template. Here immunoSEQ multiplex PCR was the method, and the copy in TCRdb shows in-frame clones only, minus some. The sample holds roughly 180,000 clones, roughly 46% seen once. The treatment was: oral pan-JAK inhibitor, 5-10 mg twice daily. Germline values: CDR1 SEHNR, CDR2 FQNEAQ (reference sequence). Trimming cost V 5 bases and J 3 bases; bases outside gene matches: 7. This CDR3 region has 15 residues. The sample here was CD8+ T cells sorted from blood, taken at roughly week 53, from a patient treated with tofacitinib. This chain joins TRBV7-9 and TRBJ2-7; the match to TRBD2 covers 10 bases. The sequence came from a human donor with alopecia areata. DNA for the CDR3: TGTGCCAGCAGCCCCAGCGGGGGGGACCTCTACGAGCAGTACTTC. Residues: CASSPSGGDLYEQYF.